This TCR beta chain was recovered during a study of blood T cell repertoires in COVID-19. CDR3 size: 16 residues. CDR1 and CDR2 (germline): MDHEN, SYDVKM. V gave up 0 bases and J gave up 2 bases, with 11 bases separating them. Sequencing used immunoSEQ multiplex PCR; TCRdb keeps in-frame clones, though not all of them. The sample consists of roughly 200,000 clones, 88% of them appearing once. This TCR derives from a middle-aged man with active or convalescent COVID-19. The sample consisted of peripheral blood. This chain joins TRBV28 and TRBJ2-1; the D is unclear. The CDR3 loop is CASSLWSATTYNEQFF. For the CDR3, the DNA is TGTGCCAGCAGTTTATGGTCCGCGACAACCTACAATGAGCAGTTCTTC.